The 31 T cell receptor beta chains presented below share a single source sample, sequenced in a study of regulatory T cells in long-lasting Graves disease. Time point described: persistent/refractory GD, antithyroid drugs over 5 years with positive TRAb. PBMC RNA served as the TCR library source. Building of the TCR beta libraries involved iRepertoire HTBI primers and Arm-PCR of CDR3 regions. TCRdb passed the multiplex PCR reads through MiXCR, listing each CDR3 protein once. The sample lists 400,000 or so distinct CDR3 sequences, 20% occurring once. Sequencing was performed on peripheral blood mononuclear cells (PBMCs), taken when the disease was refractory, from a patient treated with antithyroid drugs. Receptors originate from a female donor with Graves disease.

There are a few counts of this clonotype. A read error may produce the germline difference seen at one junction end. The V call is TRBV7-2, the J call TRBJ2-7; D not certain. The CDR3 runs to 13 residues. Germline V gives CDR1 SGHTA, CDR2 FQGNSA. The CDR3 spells CASSQDLRYEQYF. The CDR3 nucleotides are TGCGCCAGCAGCCAAGATCTCCGCTACGAGCAGTACTTC.

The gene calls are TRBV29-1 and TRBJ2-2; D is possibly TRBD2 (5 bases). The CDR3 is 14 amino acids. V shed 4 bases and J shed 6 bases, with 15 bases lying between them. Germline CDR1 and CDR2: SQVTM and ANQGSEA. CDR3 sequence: CSVVPQGRSGELFF. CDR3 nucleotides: TGCAGCGTTGTGCCCCAAGGGAGATCCGGGGAGCTGTTTTTT.

The CDR3 protein is CASSLTVNQPQHF. The CDR3 nucleotides are TGTGCCAGCAGCCTGACAGTCAATCAGCCCCAGCATTTT. The chain uses TRBV2 and TRBJ1-5, with D possibly TRBD1 on 5 matching bases. Trimming shortened V by 6 bases and J by 3 bases, and 9 bases separated the two germline ends. The germline V gene encodes CDR1 SNHLY and CDR2 FYNNEI. The CDR3 runs 13 residues.

The chain's CDR3 is CASSLGQSNEKLFF. DNA for the CDR3: TGTGCCAGCAGCTTAGGGCAGTCTAATGAAAAACTGTTTTTT. This sequence joins TRBV7-8 and TRBJ1-4; D unresolved. V lost 1 base, J lost 3 bases, and 6 bases lay in between. CDR1 and CDR2 (germline): SGHVS, FQNEAQ. The CDR3 runs 14 residues.

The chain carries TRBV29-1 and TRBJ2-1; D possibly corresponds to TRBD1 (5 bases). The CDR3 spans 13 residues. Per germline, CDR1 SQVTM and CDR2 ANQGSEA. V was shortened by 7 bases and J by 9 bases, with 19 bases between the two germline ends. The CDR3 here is CSAGIEGDTEQFF. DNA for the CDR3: TGCAGCGCAGGGATAGAAGGGGATACTGAGCAGTTCTTC.

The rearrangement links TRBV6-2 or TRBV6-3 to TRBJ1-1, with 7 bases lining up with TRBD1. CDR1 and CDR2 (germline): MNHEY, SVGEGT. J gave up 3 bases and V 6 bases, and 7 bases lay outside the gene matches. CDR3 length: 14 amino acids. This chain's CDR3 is CASSRGTAYTEAFF. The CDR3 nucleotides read TGTGCCAGCAGCCGCGGGACAGCGTACACTGAAGCTTTCTTT.

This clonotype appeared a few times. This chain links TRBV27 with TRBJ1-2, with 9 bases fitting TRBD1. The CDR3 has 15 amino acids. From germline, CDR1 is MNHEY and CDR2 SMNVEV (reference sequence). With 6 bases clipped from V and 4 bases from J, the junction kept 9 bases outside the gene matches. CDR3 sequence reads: CASRGDRVDGYGYTF. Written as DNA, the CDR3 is TGTGCCAGCAGGGGGGACAGGGTTGATGGCTATGGCTACACCTTC.

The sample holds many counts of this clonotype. The CDR3 DNA is TGTGCCAGCAGCTCATCCGGGGGAAGTAATGAAAAACTGTTTTTT. It codes for CASSSSGGSNEKLFF. V gene TRBV7-9 combines with J gene TRBJ1-4, with D tentatively TRBD1 (5 bases). Germline V lookup: CDR1 SEHNR, CDR2 FQNEAQ (reference sequence). Deletions cut 4 bases from V and 4 bases from J, with 13 bases between. This CDR3 has 15 residues.

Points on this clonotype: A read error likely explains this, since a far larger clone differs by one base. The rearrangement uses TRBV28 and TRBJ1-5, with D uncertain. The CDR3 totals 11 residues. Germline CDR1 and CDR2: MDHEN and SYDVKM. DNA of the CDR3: TGTGCCAGCAGTTTAAATCAGCCCCGGCATTTT. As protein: CASSLNQPRHF. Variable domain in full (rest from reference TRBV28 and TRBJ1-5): DVKVTQSSRYLVKRTGEKVFLECVQDMDHENMFWYRQDPGLGLRLIYFSYDVKMKEKGDIPEGYSVSREKKERFSLILESASTNQTSMYLCASSLNQPRHFGDGTRLSIL.

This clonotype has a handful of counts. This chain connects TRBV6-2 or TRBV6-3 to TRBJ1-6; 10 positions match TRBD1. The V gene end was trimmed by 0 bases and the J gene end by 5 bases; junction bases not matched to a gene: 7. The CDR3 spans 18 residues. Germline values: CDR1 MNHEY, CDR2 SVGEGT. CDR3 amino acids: CASSYSGQGTVHNSPLHF. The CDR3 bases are TGTGCCAGCAGTTACTCGGGACAGGGGACCGTACATAATTCACCCCTCCACTTT.

CDR3 DNA: TGTGCCAGCAGCTTAGGAGGTTTGCATGGCTACACCTTC. This gives the protein CASSLGGLHGYTF. This sequence joins TRBV7-9 and TRBJ1-2; D unresolved. This CDR3 is built from 13 residues. CDR1 and CDR2 from the germline V gene are SEHNR and FQNEAQ (reference sequence). Between the trimmed V and J ends, which lost 1 base and 6 bases, there was a span of 9 bases.

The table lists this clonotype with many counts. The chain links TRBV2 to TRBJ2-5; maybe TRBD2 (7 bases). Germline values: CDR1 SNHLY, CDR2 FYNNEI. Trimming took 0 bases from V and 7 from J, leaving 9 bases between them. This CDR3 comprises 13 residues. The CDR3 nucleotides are TGTGCCAGCAGTGAAGCGAGGGGGGGGACCCAGTACTTC. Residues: CASSEARGGTQYF. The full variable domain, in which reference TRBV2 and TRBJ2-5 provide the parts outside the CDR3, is EPEVTQTPSHQVTQMGQEVILRCVPISNHLYFYWYRQILGQKVEFLVSFYNNEISEKSEIFDDQFSVERPDGSNFTLKIRSTKLEDSAMYFCASSEARGGTQYFGPGTRLLVL.

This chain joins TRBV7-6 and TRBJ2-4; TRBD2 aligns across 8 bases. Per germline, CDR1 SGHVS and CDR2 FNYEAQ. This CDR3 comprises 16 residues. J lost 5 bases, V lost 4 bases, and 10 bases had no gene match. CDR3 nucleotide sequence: TGTGCCAGCAGCTCCAGCGCGGGGGGCTGGGAAAACATTCAGTACTTC. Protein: CASSSSAGGWENIQYF.

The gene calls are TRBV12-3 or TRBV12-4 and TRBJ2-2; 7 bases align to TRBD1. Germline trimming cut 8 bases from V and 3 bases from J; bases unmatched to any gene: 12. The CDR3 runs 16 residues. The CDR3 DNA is TGTGCCAGCCAGGAGTACAGGGGTGTGTACACCGGGGAGCTGTTTTTT. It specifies CASQEYRGVYTGELFF.

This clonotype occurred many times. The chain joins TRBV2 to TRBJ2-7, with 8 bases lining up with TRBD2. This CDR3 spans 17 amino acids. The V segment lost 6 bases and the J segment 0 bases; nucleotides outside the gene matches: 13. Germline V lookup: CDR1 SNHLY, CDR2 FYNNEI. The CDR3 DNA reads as TGTGCCAGCAGGTTGGCAAGCTGGGGACTAGTCTCCTACGAGCAGTACTTC. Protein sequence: CASRLASWGLVSYEQYF.

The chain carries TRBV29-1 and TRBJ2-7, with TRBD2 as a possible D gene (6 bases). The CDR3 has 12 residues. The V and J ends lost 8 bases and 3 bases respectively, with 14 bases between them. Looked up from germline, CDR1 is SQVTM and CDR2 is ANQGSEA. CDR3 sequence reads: CSSGDGFYEQYF. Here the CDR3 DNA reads TGCAGCTCGGGGGACGGATTCTACGAGCAGTACTTC.

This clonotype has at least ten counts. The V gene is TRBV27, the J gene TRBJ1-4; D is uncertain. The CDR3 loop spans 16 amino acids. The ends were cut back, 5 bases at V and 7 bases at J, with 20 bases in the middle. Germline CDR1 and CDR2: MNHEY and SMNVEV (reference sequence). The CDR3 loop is CASSTRQALCGEKLFF. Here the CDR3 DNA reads TGTGCCAGCAGTACCCGGCAGGCGCTTTGCGGTGAAAAACTGTTTTTT.

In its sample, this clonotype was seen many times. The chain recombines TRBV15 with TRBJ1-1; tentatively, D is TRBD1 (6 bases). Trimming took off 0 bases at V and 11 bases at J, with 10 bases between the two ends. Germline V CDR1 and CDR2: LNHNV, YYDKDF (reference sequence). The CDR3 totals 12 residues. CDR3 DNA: TGTGCCACCAGCAGAGATACAGGGCGGGCTTTCTTT. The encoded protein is CATSRDTGRAFF.

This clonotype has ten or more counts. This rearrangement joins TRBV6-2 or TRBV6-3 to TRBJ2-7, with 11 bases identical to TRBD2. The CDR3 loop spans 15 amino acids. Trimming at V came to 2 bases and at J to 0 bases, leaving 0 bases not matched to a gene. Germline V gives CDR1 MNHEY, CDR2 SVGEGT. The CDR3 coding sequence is TGTGCCAGCAGTTACGGGACTAGCGGCTCCTACGAGCAGTACTTC. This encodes CASSYGTSGSYEQYF.

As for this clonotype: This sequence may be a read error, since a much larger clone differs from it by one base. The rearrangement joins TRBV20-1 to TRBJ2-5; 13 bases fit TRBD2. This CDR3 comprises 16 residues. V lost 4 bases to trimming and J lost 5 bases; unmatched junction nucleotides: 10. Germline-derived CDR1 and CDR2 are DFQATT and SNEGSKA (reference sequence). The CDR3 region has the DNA TGCAGTGCTATCACTAGCGGGAGGGTCGATGGGGAGACCCAGTACTTC. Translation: CSAITSGRVDGETQYF.

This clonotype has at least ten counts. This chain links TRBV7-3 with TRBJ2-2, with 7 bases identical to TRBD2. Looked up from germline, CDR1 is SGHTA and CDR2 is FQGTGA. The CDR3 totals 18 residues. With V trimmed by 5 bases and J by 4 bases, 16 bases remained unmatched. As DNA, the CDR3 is TGTGCCAGCAGCCGCCTTTCCTTGGCGGGAGATTTCACCGGGGAGCTGTTTTTT. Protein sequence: CASSRLSLAGDFTGELFF. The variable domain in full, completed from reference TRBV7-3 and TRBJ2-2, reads GAGVSQTPSNKVTEKGKYVELRCDPISGHTALYWYRQSLGQGPEFLIYFQGTGAADDSGLPNDRFFAVRPEGSVSTLKIQRTERGDSAVYLCASSRLSLAGDFTGELFFGEGSRLTVL.

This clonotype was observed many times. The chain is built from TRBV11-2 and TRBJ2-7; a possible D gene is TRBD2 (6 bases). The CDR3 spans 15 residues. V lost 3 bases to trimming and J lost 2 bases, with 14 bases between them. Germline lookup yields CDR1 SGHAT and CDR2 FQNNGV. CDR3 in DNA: TGTGCCAGCAGCTTCCAGGGTAGCGGTGCCTACGAGCAGTACTTC. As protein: CASSFQGSGAYEQYF.

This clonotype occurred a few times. This chain's CDR3 is CASSFRGGQPYF. The CDR3 DNA follows: TGTGCCAGCAGTTTTCGTGGTGGACAGCCGTACTTC. The V and J genes are TRBV6-5 and TRBJ2-7; D is possibly TRBD1 (6 bases). The germline gives CDR1 MNHEY, CDR2 SVGAGI. V lost 4 bases and J lost 12, with 16 bases in between. The CDR3 is 12 residues long.

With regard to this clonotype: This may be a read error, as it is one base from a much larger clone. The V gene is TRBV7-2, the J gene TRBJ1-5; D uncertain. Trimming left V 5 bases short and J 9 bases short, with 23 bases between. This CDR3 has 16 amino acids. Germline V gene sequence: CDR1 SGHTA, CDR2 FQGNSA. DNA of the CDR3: TGTGCCAGCAGCCAAGGCACAGAGGCAGGTTTAAGGCCCCAGCATTTT. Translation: CASSQGTEAGLRPQHF.

CDR3 in amino acids: CASSPLFQETQYF. CDR3 DNA: TGTGCCAGCTCACCACTCTTCCAAGAGACCCAGTACTTC. The V gene is TRBV18, the J gene TRBJ2-5; D remains unclear. The length of the CDR3 is 13 residues. The germline V gene has CDR1 KGHSH and CDR2 LQKENI. Trimming took 1 base from V and 1 from J, leaving 4 bases between them.

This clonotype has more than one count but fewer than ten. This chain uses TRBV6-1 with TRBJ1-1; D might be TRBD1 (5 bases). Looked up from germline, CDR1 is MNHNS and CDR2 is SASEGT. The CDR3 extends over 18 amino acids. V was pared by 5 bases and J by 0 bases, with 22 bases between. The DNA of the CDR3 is TGTGCCAGCAGTCCCCTGGGGGTCAGAAGAGCTTTGAACACTGAAGCTTTCTTT. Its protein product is CASSPLGVRRALNTEAFF.

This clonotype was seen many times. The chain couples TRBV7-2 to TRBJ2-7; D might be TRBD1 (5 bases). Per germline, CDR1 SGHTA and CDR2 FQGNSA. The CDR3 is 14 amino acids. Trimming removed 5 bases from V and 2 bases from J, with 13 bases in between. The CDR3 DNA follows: TGTGCCAGCAGCCAAACTCCAGGGCCCTACGAGCAGTACTTC. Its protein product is CASSQTPGPYEQYF.

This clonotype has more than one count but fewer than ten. CDR3 residues: CASSTPTGLLHF. The CDR3 DNA sequence: TGTGCCAGTAGTACTCCGACCGGGTTACTCCACTTT. This chain links TRBV19 with TRBJ1-6; D call uncertain. CDR3 length: 12 amino acids. CDR1 and CDR2 from the germline V gene are LNHDA and SQIVND (reference sequence). V was trimmed by 4 bases and J by 16 bases, leaving 14 bases between them.

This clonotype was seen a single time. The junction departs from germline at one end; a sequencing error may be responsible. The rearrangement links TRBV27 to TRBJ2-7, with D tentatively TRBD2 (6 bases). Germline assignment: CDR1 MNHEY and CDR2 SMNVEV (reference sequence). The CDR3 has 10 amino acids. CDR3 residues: CASGGTERYF. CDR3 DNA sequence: TGTGCCAGTGGGGGGACCGAGCGGTACTTC.

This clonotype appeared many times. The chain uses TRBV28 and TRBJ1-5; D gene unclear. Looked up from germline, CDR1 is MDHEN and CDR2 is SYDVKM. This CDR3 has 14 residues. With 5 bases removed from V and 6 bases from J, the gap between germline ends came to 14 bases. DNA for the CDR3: TGTGCCAGCAGTGTTACAGATGTGGGTCAGCCCCAGCATTTT. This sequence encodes CASSVTDVGQPQHF.

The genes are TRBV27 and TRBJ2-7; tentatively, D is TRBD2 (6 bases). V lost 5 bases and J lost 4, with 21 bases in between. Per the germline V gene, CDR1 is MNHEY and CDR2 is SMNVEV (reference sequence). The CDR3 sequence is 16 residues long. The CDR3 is CASSTRTTSHPYEQYF. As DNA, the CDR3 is TGTGCCAGCAGTACCCGGACTACCTCACACCCATACGAGCAGTACTTC.